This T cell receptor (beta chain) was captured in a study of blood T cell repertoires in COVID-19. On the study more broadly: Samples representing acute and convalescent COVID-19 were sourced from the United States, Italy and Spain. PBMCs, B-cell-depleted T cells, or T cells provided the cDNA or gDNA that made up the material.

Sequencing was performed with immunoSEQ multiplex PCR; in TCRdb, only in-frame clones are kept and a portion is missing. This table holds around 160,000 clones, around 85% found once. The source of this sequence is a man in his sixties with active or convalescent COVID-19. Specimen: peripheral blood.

DNA of the CDR3: TGTGCCAGCAGCCTCGGGACTAGCGGGAGAAATGAGCAGTTCTTC. Translated: CASSLGTSGRNEQFF. The V and J genes are TRBV5-6 and TRBJ2-1; 14 nucleotides align to TRBD2. The CDR3 consists of 15 residues. Per germline, CDR1 SGHDT and CDR2 YYEEEE. The V segment lost 4 bases and the J segment 7 bases; nucleotides outside the gene matches: 4.